This T cell receptor (beta chain) comes out of a study of T cell responses to AZD1222 COVID-19 vaccine. General observations from the study: Among spike-specific TCRs, nearly half reportedly target unmutated variant regions. Mostly white British, mostly female donors; authors suggested clonal diversity may be underestimated.

Germline CDR1 reads SGHRS; CDR2 reads YFSETQ. The CDR3 loop spans 12 amino acids. V was trimmed by 0 bases and J by 4 bases, leaving 3 bases between them. Repertoires were generated with immunoSEQ multiplex PCR, while TCRdb's copy carries only in-frame clones and drops some. The sample includes about 81,000 clones, more than 70% seen only once; the top ten take about 6%. Details on this clone: No antigen is known for it.

The input for sequencing was peripheral blood, taken 28 days after the second AZD1222 dose. V is TRBV5-1 and J is TRBJ2-3; D gene ambiguous. The clonotype originates from an adult who received the AZD1222 COVID-19 vaccine. For the CDR3, the DNA is TGCGCCAGCAGCTTGGCCGCAGATACGCAGTATTTT. The encoded protein is CASSLAADTQYF. Together with reference TRBV5-1 and TRBJ2-3, the CDR3 gives the full variable domain: KAGVTQTPRYLIKTRGQQVTLSCSPISGHRSVSWYQQTPGQGLQFLFEYFSETQRNKGNFPGRFSGRQFSNSRSEMNVSTLELGDSALYLCASSLAADTQYFGPGTRLTVL.